These 26 T cell receptor beta chains were all obtained from the same sample, sequenced in a study of lymphopenia after photon versus proton radiotherapy. Repertoires were generated with immunoSEQ multiplex PCR, while TCRdb's copy carries only in-frame clones and drops some. The data show about 25,000 clones, 87% seen once. The material sequenced was peripheral blood, taken from a patient treated with photon-based radiotherapy. All receptors derive from a man aged 45 to 65 with gastric cancer.

J is TRBJ1-1 and V is TRBV6-5; D is possibly TRBD1 (6 bases). Germline CDR1 and CDR2: MNHEY and SVGAGI. The CDR3 sequence is 13 residues long. Trimming took off 3 bases at V and 6 bases at J, with 11 bases between the two ends. DNA for the CDR3: TGTGCCAGCAGTTATAAGGGGGGATCTGAAGCTTTCTTT. Residues: CASSYKGGSEAFF.

This chain joins TRBV4-1 and TRBJ2-1; D may be TRBD1 (7 bases). Trimming left V 1 base short and J 4 bases short, with 14 bases between. Germline loops: CDR1 MGHRA, CDR2 YSYEKL. The CDR3 spans 16 residues. DNA of the CDR3: TGCGCCAGCAGCCAAGTCGGGCAGGGGGGATACAATGAGCAGTTCTTC. Amino acid sequence: CASSQVGQGGYNEQFF.

V is TRBV5-4 and J is TRBJ2-1, with a possible D match to TRBD1 (6 bases). Trimming left V 0 bases short and J 3 bases short, with 10 bases between. CDR3 size: 15 residues. CDR1 is SGHNT and CDR2 is YYREEE in the germline V gene (reference sequence). The CDR3, as DNA: TGTGCCAGCAGCTTGGGGACAGACCGCTACAATGAGCAGTTCTTC. This gives the protein CASSLGTDRYNEQFF.

The chain combines TRBV10-3 with TRBJ2-2; 7 nucleotides align to TRBD1. The CDR3 runs to 15 residues. Losses at the gene ends were 4 bases for V and 1 base for J; bases not matched to a gene: 3. Germline CDR1 reads ENHRY; CDR2 reads SYGVKD. In DNA, the CDR3 is TGTGCCATCAGTGCCACAGGGGAGAACACCGGGGAGCTGTTTTTT. It codes for CAISATGENTGELFF.

This chain links TRBV2 with TRBJ1-2; 7 bases fit TRBD1. The V gene end was trimmed by 3 bases and the J gene end by 2 bases; junction bases not matched to a gene: 0. CDR1 is SNHLY and CDR2 is FYNNEI in the germline V gene. The CDR3 runs 13 residues. This chain's CDR3 is CASSEDRNYGYTF. The CDR3 region has the DNA TGTGCCAGCAGTGAGGACAGGAACTATGGCTACACCTTC.

The chain joins TRBV19 to TRBJ2-5; D not certain. CDR3 length: 11 amino acids. Germline V CDR1 and CDR2: LNHDA, SQIVND (reference sequence). V was shortened by 10 bases and J by 5 bases, with 11 bases between the two germline ends. The CDR3 reads CATKSGETQYF. The CDR3 DNA follows: TGTGCCACTAAATCCGGGGAGACCCAGTACTTC.

The chain joins TRBV7-9 to TRBJ1-2; TRBD1 agrees at 9 bases. Trimming at V came to 5 bases and at J to 5 bases, leaving 9 bases not matched to a gene. This CDR3 contains 15 residues. The germline CDR1 and CDR2 sequences are SEHNR and FQNEAQ (reference sequence). The CDR3: CASSVPGQGEYGYTF. CDR3 coding DNA: TGTGCCAGCAGCGTTCCGGGACAGGGCGAGTATGGCTACACCTTC. Full variable domain (outside the CDR3, taken from reference TRBV7-9 and TRBJ1-2): DTGVSQNPRHKITKRGQNVTFRCDPISEHNRLYWYRQTLGQGPEFLTYFQNEAQLEKSRLLSDRFSAERPKGSFSTLEIQRTEQGDSAMYLCASSVPGQGEYGYTFGSGTRLTVV.

The V gene is TRBV6-5, the J gene TRBJ2-2; D is tentatively TRBD1 or TRBD2 (6 bases each). The CDR3 covers 14 residues. Germline V gene lookup returns CDR1 MNHEY and CDR2 SVGAGI. Trimming took 7 bases from V and 0 from J, leaving 9 bases between them. CDR3 DNA: TGTGCCAGCAAGGGGGGCCCGAACACCGGGGAGCTGTTTTTT. Its translation: CASKGGPNTGELFF.

This clone was recorded a few times. The chain recombines TRBV25-1 with TRBJ2-7; D gene uncertain. CDR1 and CDR2 from the germline V gene are MGHDK and SYGVNS. V gave up 1 base and J gave up 7 bases, with 11 bases separating them. The CDR3 loop spans 13 amino acids. The CDR3 DNA sequence: TGTGCCAGCAGTGAATCCTCAGTGGGGGAGCAGTACTTC. Encoded protein: CASSESSVGEQYF.

The CDR3 region has the DNA TGTGCCAGCAGCCAGAGGGGGTCCACCCGACACAATGAGCAGTTCTTC. Residues: CASSQRGSTRHNEQFF. V and J are TRBV11-3 and TRBJ2-1; D is perhaps TRBD1 (6 bases). Trimming removed 5 bases from V and 5 bases from J, with 19 bases in between. CDR1 SGHNT and CDR2 YENEEA come from the germline V gene. The CDR3 length is 16 residues.

V is TRBV6-5 and J is TRBJ1-1; a possible D gene is TRBD1 (5 bases). V gave up 8 bases and J gave up 1 base, with 11 bases separating them. Germline lookup yields CDR1 MNHEY and CDR2 SVGAGI. This CDR3 has 13 residues. The CDR3 reads CASGGGKNTEAFF. The CDR3 DNA follows: TGTGCCAGCGGCGGGGGTAAGAACACTGAAGCTTTCTTT.

This chain uses TRBV6-5 with TRBJ2-2; tentative D call: TRBD2 (6 bases). Germline V gives CDR1 MNHEY, CDR2 SVGAGI. Trimming shortened V by 5 bases and J by 2 bases, and 12 bases separated the two germline ends. This CDR3 spans 15 amino acids. The CDR3 sequence is CASSKDYSNTGELFF. In DNA form, the CDR3 reads TGTGCCAGCAGTAAGGACTACTCCAACACCGGGGAGCTGTTTTTT.

The chain combines TRBV9 with TRBJ2-1; D gene unclear. Germline CDR1 SGDLS, CDR2 YYNGEE. The CDR3 consists of 16 residues. The ends were cut back, 0 bases at V and 4 bases at J, with 14 bases in the middle. CDR3 loop: CASSVAPALIYNEQFF. The CDR3 bases are TGTGCCAGCAGCGTAGCTCCAGCCTTGATATACAATGAGCAGTTCTTC.

The rearrangement joins TRBV5-1 to TRBJ2-3; 9 bases match TRBD2. Germline values: CDR1 SGHRS, CDR2 YFSETQ. The junction had 14 bases not matched to a gene; V was cut back by 0 bases and J by 3 bases. The CDR3 covers 19 residues. CDR3 protein: CASSLGFWRGGRSTDTQYF. As DNA, the CDR3 is TGCGCCAGCAGCTTGGGGTTCTGGCGGGGGGGCCGGTCTACAGATACGCAGTATTTT.

The genes are TRBV5-1 and TRBJ2-5; 7 bases match TRBD2. J was trimmed by 5 bases and V by 3 bases; bases with no gene match: 10. CDR3 length: 15 residues. The germline V gene encodes CDR1 SGHRS and CDR2 YFSETQ. The CDR3 region is CASSYQTSRGETQYF. The CDR3 nucleotides read TGCGCCAGCAGCTACCAGACTAGCCGGGGGGAGACCCAGTACTTC.

This sequence joins TRBV28 and TRBJ1-5, with D hard to call. V lost 5 bases to trimming and J lost 4 bases, with 12 bases between them. The CDR3 has 14 amino acids. The germline V gene has CDR1 MDHEN and CDR2 SYDVKM. Here the CDR3 reads CASSRPAHNQPQHF. The CDR3 DNA is TGTGCCAGCAGTCGGCCAGCTCATAATCAGCCCCAGCATTTT.

The rearrangement joins TRBV7-6 to TRBJ2-3; 8 nucleotides agree with TRBD2. This CDR3 is built from 16 residues. The germline V gene has CDR1 SGHVS and CDR2 FNYEAQ. With V trimmed by 1 base and J by 3 bases, 6 bases remained unmatched. The CDR3 loop is CASSLGSGGPTDTQYF. CDR3 coding DNA: TGTGCCAGCAGCTTAGGGTCGGGGGGGCCGACAGATACGCAGTATTTT.

The genes are TRBV30 and TRBJ1-2, with D perhaps TRBD1 (6 bases). Germline V gene lookup returns CDR1 GTSNPN and CDR2 SVGIG (reference sequence). The CDR3 totals 17 residues. V was cut by 0 bases and J by 4 bases, with 21 bases left in between. The CDR3 DNA follows: TGTGCCTGGAGTGTACGGGGTTTCGGGGGGCTCAGCTATGGCTACACCTTC. Translated, it gives CAWSVRGFGGLSYGYTF.

The chain combines TRBV6-1 with TRBJ1-6; TRBD1 aligns across 8 bases. There are 15 residues in the CDR3. J was trimmed by 7 bases and V by 1 base; bases with no gene match: 3. Germline V CDR1 and CDR2: MNHNS, SASEGT. CDR3 region: CASSEEAGGNSPLHF. The DNA of the CDR3 is TGTGCCAGCAGTGAAGAGGCAGGGGGCAATTCACCCCTCCACTTT.

The chain carries TRBV7-6 and TRBJ2-5, with 11 bases lining up with TRBD1. This CDR3 has 15 residues. The V and J ends lost 7 bases and 1 base, in that order; junction bases with no gene match: 5. From germline, CDR1 is SGHVS and CDR2 FNYEAQ. The CDR3 here is CASTFGTGGQETQYF. CDR3 DNA sequence: TGTGCCAGCACCTTCGGGACAGGGGGCCAAGAGACCCAGTACTTC.

V is TRBV6-4 and J is TRBJ1-5; unclear D gene. V lost 0 bases, J lost 6 bases, and 9 bases lay in between. This CDR3 comprises 14 residues. Germline V gene sequence: CDR1 MRHNA, CDR2 SNTAGT. The CDR3 spells CASSDSPGFQPQHF. CDR3 DNA: TGTGCCAGCAGTGACTCACCGGGGTTTCAGCCCCAGCATTTT.

The chain couples TRBV7-2 to TRBJ1-2; tentative D call: TRBD1 (6 bases). CDR1 SGHTA and CDR2 FQGNSA come from the germline V gene. V was shortened by 4 bases and J by 3 bases, with 12 bases between the two germline ends. CDR3 length: 14 residues. CDR3 sequence: CASSSPTGYYGYTF. In nucleotides, the CDR3 is TGTGCCAGCAGCTCCCCTACAGGGTACTATGGCTACACCTTC.

The J gene is TRBJ1-2, the V gene TRBV6-6, with D maybe TRBD1 (6 bases). The germline V and J ends were trimmed by 6 bases and 4 bases, with 12 bases remaining between them. The CDR3 has 13 residues. Per germline, CDR1 MNHNY and CDR2 SVGAGI (reference sequence). The CDR3 loop reads CASRTDRTYGYTF. The DNA of the CDR3 is TGTGCCAGCAGAACAGACAGGACCTATGGCTACACCTTC.

The gene calls are TRBV18 and TRBJ1-6, with D unresolved. The germline V gene encodes CDR1 KGHSH and CDR2 LQKENI. The CDR3 totals 13 residues. The V end was cut by 0 bases, the J end by 9 bases, with 6 bases between. CDR3 amino acids: CASSPPGGSPLHF. CDR3 nucleotide sequence: TGTGCCAGCTCACCACCGGGCGGTTCACCCCTCCACTTT.

This chain uses TRBV5-1 with TRBJ2-5, with unresolved D. V lost 1 base to trimming and J lost 1 base, with 8 bases between them. In germline, CDR1 is SGHRS, CDR2 YFSETQ. This CDR3 contains 14 residues. CDR3 region: CASSLRSVQETQYF. The CDR3 nucleotides read TGCGCCAGCAGCTTGCGGTCAGTCCAAGAGACCCAGTACTTC. Looking up the rest from reference TRBV5-1 and TRBJ2-5 gives the full variable domain: KAGVTQTPRYLIKTRGQQVTLSCSPISGHRSVSWYQQTPGQGLQFLFEYFSETQRNKGNFPGRFSGRQFSNSRSEMNVSTLELGDSALYLCASSLRSVQETQYFGPGTRLLVL.

The chain carries TRBV7-3 and TRBJ2-2; 10 bases line up with TRBD2. CDR1 and CDR2 (germline): SGHTA, FQGTGA. The CDR3 sequence is 16 residues long. The J segment lost 6 bases and the V segment lost 6 bases, leaving 10 bases of the junction unmatched. In DNA form, the CDR3 reads TGTGCCAGCAGGCGAGGGACTAGCGTTCAATCCGGGGAGCTGTTTTTT. This encodes CASRRGTSVQSGELFF.